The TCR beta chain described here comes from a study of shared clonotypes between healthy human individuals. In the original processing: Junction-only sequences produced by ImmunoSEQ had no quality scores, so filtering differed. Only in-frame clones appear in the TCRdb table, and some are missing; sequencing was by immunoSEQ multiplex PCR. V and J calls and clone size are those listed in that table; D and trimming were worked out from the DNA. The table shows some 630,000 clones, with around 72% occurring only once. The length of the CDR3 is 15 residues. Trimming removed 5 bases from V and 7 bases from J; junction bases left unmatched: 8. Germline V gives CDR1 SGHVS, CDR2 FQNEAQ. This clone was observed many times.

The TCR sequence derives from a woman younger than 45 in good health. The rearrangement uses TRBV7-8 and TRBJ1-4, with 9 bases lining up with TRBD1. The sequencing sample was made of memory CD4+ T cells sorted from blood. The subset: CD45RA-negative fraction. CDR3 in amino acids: CASSDRQGGGEKLFF. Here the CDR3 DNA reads TGTGCCAGCAGCGATCGACAGGGGGGCGGTGAAAAACTGTTTTTT.